This T cell receptor beta chain was documented in a study of post-analysis software for immune sequencing data. Whole-study results and caveats: In patients, roughly 5 TRBV segments were more frequent than in controls, with TRBV5-6, TRBV5-1 and TRBV20-1 among them.

This clonotype appeared a few times. Its target is unknown. Prepared libraries of TCR beta cDNA carried unique molecular identifiers. Each CDR3 protein is one row after TCRdb ran MiXCR on the PCR reads. This table has roughly 180,000 distinct CDR3 sequences, over 25% appearing once. Deletions cut 1 base from V and 6 bases from J, with 7 bases between. Germline CDR1 reads SGHTA; CDR2 reads FQGNSA. The CDR3 is made up of 14 amino acids. This clonotype was sampled from a girl under 18 with multiple sclerosis. Material for sequencing was blood. The chain has TRBV7-2 and TRBJ1-6; D remains unclear. The CDR3 sequence is CASSLGGFNSPLHF. The CDR3, as DNA: TGTGCCAGCAGCTTAGGTGGATTTAATTCACCCCTCCACTTT.